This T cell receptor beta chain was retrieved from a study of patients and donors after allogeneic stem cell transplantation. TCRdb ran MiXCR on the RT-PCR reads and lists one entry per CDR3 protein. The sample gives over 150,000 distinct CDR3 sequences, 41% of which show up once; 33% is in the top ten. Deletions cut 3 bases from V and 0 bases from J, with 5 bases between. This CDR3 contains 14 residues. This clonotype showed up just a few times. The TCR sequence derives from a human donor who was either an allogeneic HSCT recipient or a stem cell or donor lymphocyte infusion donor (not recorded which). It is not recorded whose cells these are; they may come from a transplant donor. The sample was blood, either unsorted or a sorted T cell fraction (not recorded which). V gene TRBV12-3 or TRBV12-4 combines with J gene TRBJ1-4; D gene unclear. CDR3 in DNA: TGTGCCAGCAGTTTCGAAGCAACTAATGAAAAACTGTTTTTT. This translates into CASSFEATNEKLFF.